Given below is one T cell receptor beta chain in context. The data derive from a study of cytomegalovirus exposure and HLA in healthy donors. The PCR made use of 60 Vbeta and 13 Jbeta primers. Assay: immunoSEQ multiplex PCR; the TCRdb copy retains only in-frame clones and omits some. This table has roughly 190,000 clones, around 75% appearing once. This TCR was recovered from a woman younger than 45 in good health and CMV-seronegative. The material sequenced was PBMCs.

The CDR3 DNA is TGTGCCAGCACTGCTAGCGGGGGGGCCGGAGAGACCCAGTACTTC. It specifies CASTASGGAGETQYF. V and J are TRBV11-2 and TRBJ2-5; 12 nucleotides align to TRBD2. CDR1 is SGHAT, CDR2 FQNNGV, per germline. The CDR3 covers 15 residues. V lost 7 bases to trimming and J lost 4 bases; unmatched junction nucleotides: 7.